The rows below give T cell receptor beta chains drawn from one sample of a study of T cell responses to AZD1222 COVID-19 vaccine. Using immunoSEQ multiplex PCR, the repertoire was profiled, and TCRdb retains in-frame clones only, with some absent. The sample comprises 150,000 to 200,000 clones, roughly 94% of which are singletons, and 0.64% rests with the top ten. The specimen was peripheral blood, collected on day 0 of AZD1222 vaccination. These receptors were collected from an adult in good health. Each CDR3 is given without its conserved first and last residue.

v_call	j_call	cdr3_aa
TRBV5-4	TRBJ2-1	ASSFQGSEQF
TRBV4-1	TRBJ1-4	ASSQGDSKAEKLF
TRBV7-9	TRBJ2-7	ASSPDRFVYEQY
TRBV4-1	TRBJ2-7	ASSQAWFSGTYEQY
TRBV7-9	TRBJ1-1	ASSQLMNTEAF
TRBV28	TRBJ1-4	ASSLVVGGTGDATNEKLF
TRBV5-4	TRBJ1-2	ASRTGTGSNYGYT
TRBV7-9	TRBJ2-7	ASSPTLGDEQY
TRBV28	TRBJ1-2	ASRPPWSGYT
TRBV7-9	TRBJ1-5	ASSPSGGGNQPQH
TRBV7-9	TRBJ1-1	ASNPGSEAF
TRBV3-1/TRBV3-2	TRBJ1-1	ASSQVFTGGVGTEAF
TRBV6-4	TRBJ2-1	ASSPGLSSDEQF
TRBV7-9	TRBJ2-1	ASSSYAGNFYNEQF
TRBV5-1	TRBJ1-1	ASSFGQGWGTEAF
TRBV7-2	TRBJ2-1	ASTPSPGTYNEQF
TRBV6-5	TRBJ2-7	ASSSRATYEQY
TRBV28	TRBJ1-2	ASSHRGHGYGYT
TRBV28	TRBJ1-2	ASSSFDSHGYT
TRBV19	TRBJ1-2	ASSIDRVGGPKRHYGYT
TRBV12-3/TRBV12-4	TRBJ1-1	ASSRTGETEAF
TRBV19	TRBJ1-2	ASTFGGQGYT
TRBV12-3/TRBV12-4	TRBJ2-1	ASMRGGDEQF
TRBV7-2	TRBJ1-5	ASSLDLLNQPQH
TRBV7-2	TRBJ1-1	ASSLSGFAF
TRBV7-2	TRBJ2-7	ASSSGGGKAYEQY
TRBV4-1	TRBJ2-7	ASSPFMGRGEQY
TRBV3-1/TRBV3-2	TRBJ1-1	ASSQGGRMNTEAF
TRBV5-8	TRBJ2-7	ASSNTGTSGRGQY
TRBV5-1	TRBJ2-1	ATKAEGASNEQF
TRBV6-4	TRBJ2-1	ASTALEKGSHYNEQF
TRBV3-1/TRBV3-2	TRBJ1-4	ASSQEKGGGLF
TRBV4-1	TRBJ2-7	ASSPETGGYEQY
TRBV6-5	TRBJ1-2	ASSLGQAGGYGYT
TRBV2	TRBJ1-1	ASSGMRQDTEAF
TRBV4-1	TRBJ2-2	ASSQDLWTSGLNTGELF
TRBV7-7	TRBJ2-3	ASSLDVADTQY
TRBV5-6	TRBJ2-3	ASNFRGDTQY
TRBV19	TRBJ1-1	ASKSGNTEAF
TRBV29-1	TRBJ1-3	SGGFSGNTIY
TRBV30	TRBJ1-1	AWSGAAGTGSTEAF
TRBV6-1	TRBJ2-2	ASSVAGDTGELF
TRBV9	TRBJ1-4	ASSRRDRSGEKLF
TRBV9	TRBJ2-1	ASSAGGTAYNEQF
TRBV30	TRBJ1-2	AWSVPDRGYYGYT
TRBV30	TRBJ2-1	AWNPSYNEQF
TRBV27	TRBJ2-7	ASSFGSGPTYEQY
TRBV18	TRBJ2-3	ASSPVGSTQY
TRBV5-1	TRBJ2-1	ASSIERDPYNEQF
TRBV3-1/TRBV3-2	TRBJ1-1	ASSQEGGWNTEAF
TRBV4-1	TRBJ2-1	ASSQYLGGNEQF
TRBV7-6	TRBJ2-2	ASSLSSGRSAGELF